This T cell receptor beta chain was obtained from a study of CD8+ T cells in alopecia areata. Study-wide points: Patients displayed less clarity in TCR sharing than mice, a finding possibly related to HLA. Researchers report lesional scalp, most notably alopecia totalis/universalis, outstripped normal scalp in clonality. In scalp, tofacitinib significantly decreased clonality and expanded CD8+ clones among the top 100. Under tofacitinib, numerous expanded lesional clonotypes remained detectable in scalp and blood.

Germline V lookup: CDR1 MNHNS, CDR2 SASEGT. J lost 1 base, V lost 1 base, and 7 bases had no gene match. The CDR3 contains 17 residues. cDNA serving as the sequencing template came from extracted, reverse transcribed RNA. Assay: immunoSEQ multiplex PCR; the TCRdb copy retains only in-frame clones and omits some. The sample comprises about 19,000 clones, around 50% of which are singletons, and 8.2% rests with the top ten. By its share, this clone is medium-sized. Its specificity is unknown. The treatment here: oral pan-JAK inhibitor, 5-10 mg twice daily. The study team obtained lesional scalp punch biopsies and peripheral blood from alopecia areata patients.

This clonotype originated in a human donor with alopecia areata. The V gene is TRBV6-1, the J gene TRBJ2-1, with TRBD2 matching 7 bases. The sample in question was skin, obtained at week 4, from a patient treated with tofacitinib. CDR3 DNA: TGTGCCAGCAGTGAAGAGGGGCTGCGGGGGTCCTACAATGAGCAGTTCTTC. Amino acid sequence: CASSEEGLRGSYNEQFF.